This T cell receptor beta chain was recorded in a study of tumor-infiltrating lymphocytes in primary liver carcinoma. Overall study findings and caveats: Merely some 8-24% of top clones spanned all five tumor regions. Tumor region pairs shared more overlap than did tumor-adjacent and tumor-blood pairs.

V gave up 3 bases and J gave up 6 bases, with 11 bases separating them. This CDR3 has 12 residues. Germline-derived CDR1 and CDR2 are SQVTM and ANQGSEA. Priming with a constant-region primer yielded TCR beta cDNA from about 480 ng total RNA. Three nested multiplex PCR rounds, a slightly modified ARM-PCR, produced the libraries for TCR beta. The study ran its first two PCR rounds for about 11 cycles each, using TRBV1-TRBV30 forward primers and a C-beta reverse primer. A single record per CDR3 protein comes from TCRdb applying MiXCR to the multiplex PCR reads. The table lists some 110,000 distinct CDR3 sequences, about four fifths of them singletons. This clonotype was detected ten times or more. The target antigen is unknown. Without any cell sorting, roughly 20-33 mg of bulk tissue yielded co-extracted RNA and DNA. No treatment had been given to the patients, who were chronically infected with HBV. Tumors were each sampled at five separate regions.

The rearrangement links TRBV29-1 to TRBJ1-1; no definite D call. The sample taken for sequencing was liver tumor tissue from sampling region 3. The subset denotes: tumor region T3, left-lateral pole. The clonotype comes from a man aged 35 to 55 with primary liver carcinoma and hepatitis B virus infection. CDR3 coding DNA: TGCAGCGTTGAGGGAGGGTTAGCTGAAGCTTTCTTT. Residues: CSVEGGLAEAFF.